Listed below are T cell receptor beta chains from one sample, sequenced in a study of identifying expanded T cells in peripheral blood. Clones were read by immunoSEQ multiplex PCR, and TCRdb kept only the in-frame ones, dropping some. The repertoire holds under 95,000 clones, with 89% as singletons. The sample taken for sequencing was blood. These receptors originate from a person between 18 and 69 years old in good health. Both conserved end residues are part of each CDR3. D genes are given only for firm matches. Rows may omit the clone size; those that give it use once, few, many or a size class.

j_call clone_size v_call d_call cdr3_nt cdr3_aa
TRBJ1-5 once TRBV7-2 TRBD1 TGTGCCAGCAGCTTATCGGGACAGGGAATGCCCCAGCATTTT CASSLSGQGMPQHF
TRBJ2-3 - TRBV11-2 TRBD2 TGTGCCAGCAGCTTGGGACTAGCGGCAGATACGCAGTATTTT CASSLGLAADTQYF
TRBJ2-1 - TRBV9 TRBD2 TGTGCCAGCAGCGTAGCAGCGGGACTGTACAATGAGCAGTTCTTC CASSVAAGLYNEQFF
TRBJ2-7 - TRBV5-1 TRBD1 TGCGCCAGCAGCAGACAGGGCATGGAAGACGAGCAGTACTTC CASSRQGMEDEQYF
TRBJ2-5 - TRBV10-3 - TGTGCCATCAGTGGGACTTCCCAAGAGACCCAGTACTTC CAISGTSQETQYF
TRBJ2-4 - TRBV19 - TGTGCCAGTAGTATTAGCGGGACAGGGACTAAAAACATTCAGTACTTC CASSISGTGTKNIQYF
TRBJ2-5 - TRBV2 - TGTGCCAGCAGGGAAGACCTCTCTGAGGGGACCCAGTACTTC CASREDLSEGTQYF
TRBJ1-5 - TRBV28 - TGTGCCAGCAGTTTCCCGAGGACCTCCATCAATCAGCCCCAGCATTTT CASSFPRTSINQPQHF
TRBJ1-1 - TRBV5-6 - TGTGCCAGCAGCCCCTACGAGGTGGCGAACACTGAAGCTTTCTTT CASSPYEVANTEAFF
TRBJ2-3 - TRBV2 TRBD2 TGTGCCAGCGACCGACTAGCGGGAGCAGATACGCAGTATTTT CASDRLAGADTQYF
TRBJ2-7 - TRBV28 TRBD2 TGTGCCACCACTTCCCCTCGCGGGAGTCCCTCCGAGCAGTACTTC CATTSPRGSPSEQYF
TRBJ2-1 - TRBV25-1 TRBD2 TGTGCCAGCAGTGGGACTAGCGGGAGGGCCTGGGGGGATGAGCAGTTCTTC CASSGTSGRAWGDEQFF
TRBJ2-1 - TRBV6-5 TRBD2 TGTGCCAGCAGTACGCTAGCGGGAGGGCTCAATGAGCAGTTCTTC CASSTLAGGLNEQFF
TRBJ2-2 - TRBV11-2 - TGTGCCAGCAGCTTGCGGGACCCTAGGACCGGGGAGCTGTTTTTT CASSLRDPRTGELFF
TRBJ2-2 - TRBV7-2 TRBD1 TGTGCCAGCAGCTTGACAGGGGCCTTAAACACCGGGGAGCTGTTTTTT CASSLTGALNTGELFF
TRBJ2-7 - TRBV19 TRBD1 TGTGCCAGTAGTCCCAGGACAGGGTTTTCTCCCGAGCAGTACTTC CASSPRTGFSPEQYF
TRBJ1-6 - TRBV5-3 TRBD1 TGTGCCAGCATCGGGACAGGTTCTAATTCACCCCTCCACTTT CASIGTGSNSPLHF
TRBJ1-6 - TRBV19 - TGTGCCAGTAGACCATCACCCCTCCACTTT CASRPSPLHF
TRBJ1-3 - TRBV19 - TGTGCCAGTAGTCCGGGCCAACCTGGAAACACCATATATTTT CASSPGQPGNTIYF
TRBJ2-1 - TRBV28 - TGTGCCAGCAGTTCTACCGTACTCTCCTACAATGAGCAGTTCTTC CASSSTVLSYNEQFF
TRBJ1-2 - TRBV4-3 TRBD1 TGCGCCAGCAGCCAAGATGAGGTCGGACAGGGTCTCTATGGCTACACCTTC CASSQDEVGQGLYGYTF
TRBJ2-1 - TRBV7-9 TRBD2 TGTGCCAGCAGCTCAAGGACTAGCTCGTCTTTGGATGAGCAGTTCTTC CASSSRTSSSLDEQFF
TRBJ2-7 - TRBV5-4 - TGTGCCAGCAGCTCTGTTATGGGGGGCCACGAGCAGTACTTC CASSSVMGGHEQYF
TRBJ2-2 - TRBV30 - TGTGCCTGGACCCTTCTCCAGGGTCAGGGCACCGGGGAGCTGTTTTTT CAWTLLQGQGTGELFF
TRBJ2-7 - TRBV6-1 - TGTGCCAGCAGTGAAAGTCAGGGGCCTCGTTTCGAGCAGTACTTC CASSESQGPRFEQYF
TRBJ2-2 - TRBV15 TRBD2 TGTGCCACCAGCTACAGCGGGAGGACCAACACCGGGGAGCTGTTTTTT CATSYSGRTNTGELFF
TRBJ1-3 - TRBV14 - TGTGCCAGCAGCCTGACCGAAGGAAACACCATATATTTT CASSLTEGNTIYF
TRBJ1-2 - TRBV2 - TGTGCCAGCAGTGAAAGGGTCGGCTACACCTTC CASSERVGYTF
TRBJ2-5 few TRBV7-3 - TGTGCCAGCAGCTTAAACCCCAGAGAGACCCAGTACTTC CASSLNPRETQYF
TRBJ2-5 - TRBV4-1 TRBD1 TGCGCCAGCAGCCAAGACCCAGGGGGAAGCGAGACCCAGTACTTC CASSQDPGGSETQYF
TRBJ1-1 - TRBV11-3 - TGTGCCAGCAGCTTAGAAGCCAACACTGAAGCTTTCTTT CASSLEANTEAFF
TRBJ1-1 - TRBV19 - TGTGCCAGTAGTATAGGCGGGTTAGACACTGAAGCTTTCTTT CASSIGGLDTEAFF
TRBJ2-5 - TRBV5-1 - TGCGCCAGCAGCTTGGCAGGCTACCAAGAGACCCAGTACTTC CASSLAGYQETQYF
TRBJ1-1 - TRBV10-3 - TGTGCCATCCAAGGGGACACTGAAGCTTTCTTT CAIQGDTEAFF
TRBJ2-2 - TRBV27 - TGTGCCAGCAGGTCGGACGGGTGGACCGGGGAGCTGTTTTTT CASRSDGWTGELFF
TRBJ2-7 - TRBV28 TRBD1 TGTGCCAGCAGTTTTGACAGGGGATCGGGTGAGCAGTACTTC CASSFDRGSGEQYF
TRBJ2-2 - TRBV2 TRBD1 TGTGCCAGCAGTCCCGGGACAGCGAACACCGGGGAGCTGTTTTTT CASSPGTANTGELFF
TRBJ2-1 - TRBV9 TRBD2 TGTGCCAGCAGCGCCCTAGCGGGATACGGAAATGAGCAGTTCTTC CASSALAGYGNEQFF
TRBJ2-7 - TRBV30 TRBD2 TGTGCCGGAGGTAGCGGGGGAACCTACGAGCAGTACTTC CAGGSGGTYEQYF
TRBJ2-3 - TRBV7-2 TRBD2 TGTGCCAGCAGCTCTAGGACTAGCGGGAGATGGGATACGCAGTATTTT CASSSRTSGRWDTQYF
TRBJ2-1 few TRBV7-9 - TGTGCCAGCAGCCTGCCGTCCCGAACCTACAATGAGCAGTTCTTC CASSLPSRTYNEQFF
TRBJ2-7 - TRBV9 - TGTGCCAGCACCCCAGGCCCAGGGAGCACCTACGAGCAGTACTTC CASTPGPGSTYEQYF
TRBJ2-7 - TRBV5-4 - TGTGCCAGCAGCTTGGCCTCCGGGACAATCGGTTACGAGCAGTACTTC CASSLASGTIGYEQYF
TRBJ1-2 - TRBV27 - TGTGCCAGCAGTTTAGGGCCTAACTATGGCTACACCTTC CASSLGPNYGYTF
TRBJ1-2 - TRBV6-1 TRBD1 TGTGCCAGCACCCAGGGGGCGAACTATGGCTACACCTTC CASTQGANYGYTF
TRBJ2-5 - TRBV27 - TGTGCCAGCAGTTCCACTAGTTCCCCCGGGGAGACCCAGTACTTC CASSSTSSPGETQYF
TRBJ2-3 - TRBV5-4 TRBD2 TGTGCCAGCAGCTTGCCGGGGGGAAAACCTAGCACAGATACGCAGTATTTT CASSLPGGKPSTDTQYF
TRBJ1-2 - TRBV11-2 TRBD1 TGTGCCAGCAGCTTGGGACAGGGGGCACAGCCCCAGTATGGCTACACCTTC CASSLGQGAQPQYGYTF
TRBJ1-1 - TRBV29-1 TRBD1 TGCAGCGTTGAAGAGCAGGGGGGCACTGAAGCTTTCTTT CSVEEQGGTEAFF
TRBJ2-7 - TRBV11-2 - TGTGCCAGCAGCTTAGGAGTCAGGGCCGAGCAGTACTTC CASSLGVRAEQYF
TRBJ2-3 - TRBV29-1 TRBD1 TGCAGCGTAATGGGACAGTTCACAGATACGCAGTATTTT CSVMGQFTDTQYF
TRBJ1-1 - TRBV7-2 - TGTGCCAGCAGCTTAGATTGGGCAGGGGAGGCTTTCTTT CASSLDWAGEAFF
TRBJ1-2 - TRBV5-6 - TGTGCCAGCAGCCCGTATGATGTTGACTATGGCTACACCTTC CASSPYDVDYGYTF
TRBJ1-5 - TRBV6-1 - TGTGCCAGCACCGACCGGGGACGCAATCAGCCCCAGCATTTT CASTDRGRNQPQHF
TRBJ1-1 - TRBV13 - TGTGCCAGCAGCTTTGGTCAGGCTGAAGCTTTCTTT CASSFGQAEAFF
TRBJ2-6 - TRBV14 - TGTGCCAGCAGCCAACCTGTTAGCACAGGAATTTCTCCTGGGGCCAACGTCCTGACTTTC CASSQPVSTGISPGANVLTF
TRBJ2-3 few TRBV11-2 - TGTGCCAGCAGCCACCAGCGGAAAGGCGAATATAGAACAGATACGCAGTATTTT CASSHQRKGEYRTDTQYF
TRBJ2-7 - TRBV6-6 TRBD1 TGTGCCAGCCGAGACAGGGGAAACTACGAGCAGTACTTC CASRDRGNYEQYF
TRBJ1-1 - TRBV12-5 - TGTGCTAGTGGCCCAGGGGCATCGAACACTGAAGCTTTCTTT CASGPGASNTEAFF
TRBJ2-3 - TRBV27 TRBD2 TGTGCCAGCAGTCAGACTAGCTGGAGGGCTAGCACAGATACGCAGTATTTT CASSQTSWRASTDTQYF